This T cell receptor (beta chain) is from a study of T-cell reconstitution after alpha-beta-depleted transplantation in children (TCRdb year 2016). Context from the whole study: Using TCR repertoire profiling, the study followed T-cell immune reconstitution in a quantitative way in children after TCRalphabeta/CD19-depleted allogeneic hematopoietic cell transplantation. Overall study outcomes, separate from this receptor: The high TCRbeta diversity at day 60 in some patients was ascribed to recipient T cells and intrathymic progenitors that had survived conditioning. Over the following months the frequencies of hyperexpanded clones went down, and after one year T-cell counts and TCRbeta diversity were mostly credited to newly produced T cells. About two months after transplant, the apparently early recovery of alphabetaT-cell counts reportedly depended on just several hundred clones that had expanded rapidly and came from non-depleted graft cells.

This clonotype was counted at least ten times. No cognate antigen has been identified for it. The record has no base qualities; no much larger clone is one base away. The CDR3 runs 16 amino acids, cysteine and phenylalanine included. CDR3 DNA is the only sequence kept; it has 48 bases, read in frame from the first base. V ends up 6 bases short and J 6 bases short, with an unmatched junction base count of 13. The library was obtained by PCR. The sample was run on an Illumina HiSeq 2500. To normalize quantification of the TCRbeta repertoire, the TCR libraries were built with molecular barcoding that relied on unique molecular identifiers. In TCRdb, the public reads were trimmed at Q25 with fastp and aligned with MiXCR, with productive beta chains retained. Merged by CDR3 protein, the rows form single entries marked with the most common genes and DNA. The sample table lists tens of thousands of distinct CDR3 sequences, around 4.7% of them with a count of one. The ten largest clonotypes hold approximately 19% of the sample.

This sample's treatment or condition label indicates: allogeneic hematopoietic cell transplantation with graft depleted of TCRalphabeta T cells and CD19 B cells. The children who served as transplant recipients had been given grafts of TCRalphabeta/CD19-depleted allogeneic hematopoietic cells. The source was PBMCs, mostly from graft donor cells, collected 180 days after TCRalphabeta/CD19-depleted stem cell transplant. The TCR sequence derives from a boy under three years old who had a stem cell transplant for acute myeloid leukemia, so the T cells may come from the graft donor. The rearranged chain carries TRBV12-3 or TRBV12-4 and TRBJ2-4; 8 nucleotides in the junction match TRBD2. The CDR3 protein sequence reads: CASSPNGGGLGNIQYF. Here is the DNA: TGTGCCAGCAGCCCCAACGGCGGGGGGCTTGGAAACATTCAGTACTTC.